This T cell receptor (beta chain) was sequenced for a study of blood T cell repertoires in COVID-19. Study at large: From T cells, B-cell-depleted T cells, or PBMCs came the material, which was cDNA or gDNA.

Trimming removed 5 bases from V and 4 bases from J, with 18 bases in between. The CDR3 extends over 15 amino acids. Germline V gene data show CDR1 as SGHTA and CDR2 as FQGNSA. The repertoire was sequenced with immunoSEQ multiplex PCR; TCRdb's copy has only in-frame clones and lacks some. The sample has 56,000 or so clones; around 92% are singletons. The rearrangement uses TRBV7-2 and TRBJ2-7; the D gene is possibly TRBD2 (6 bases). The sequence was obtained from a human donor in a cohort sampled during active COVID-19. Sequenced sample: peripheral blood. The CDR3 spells CASSQRVASVYEQYF. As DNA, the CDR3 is TGTGCCAGCAGCCAAAGAGTGGCTAGCGTATACGAGCAGTACTTC.